The table lists the clone carrying this TCR beta chain with many counts. The data originate from a study of T-cell reconstitution after alpha-beta-depleted transplantation in children. Unique molecular identifiers were used to barcode this TCRbeta library. TCRdb independently ran MiXCR on the PCR reads; one entry per CDR3 protein. The sample has approximately 200,000 distinct CDR3 sequences, 13% to 15% seen once; the top ten hold approximately 13%. Germline-derived CDR1 and CDR2 are SGHDT and YYEEEE. V lost 4 bases to trimming and J lost 6 bases, with 27 bases between them. This CDR3 contains 18 residues.

Specimen: PBMCs from the stem cell graft donor, collected from the stem cell graft. The source is a human donor who donated a stem cell graft to a child with acute lymphoblastic leukemia. J is TRBJ2-3 and V is TRBV5-6; D remains unclear. Here the CDR3 reads CASSDAGGRASSWDTQYF. The CDR3 DNA reads TGTGCCAGCAGCGACGCCGGCGGAAGGGCATCTTCGTGGGATACGCAGTATTTT.